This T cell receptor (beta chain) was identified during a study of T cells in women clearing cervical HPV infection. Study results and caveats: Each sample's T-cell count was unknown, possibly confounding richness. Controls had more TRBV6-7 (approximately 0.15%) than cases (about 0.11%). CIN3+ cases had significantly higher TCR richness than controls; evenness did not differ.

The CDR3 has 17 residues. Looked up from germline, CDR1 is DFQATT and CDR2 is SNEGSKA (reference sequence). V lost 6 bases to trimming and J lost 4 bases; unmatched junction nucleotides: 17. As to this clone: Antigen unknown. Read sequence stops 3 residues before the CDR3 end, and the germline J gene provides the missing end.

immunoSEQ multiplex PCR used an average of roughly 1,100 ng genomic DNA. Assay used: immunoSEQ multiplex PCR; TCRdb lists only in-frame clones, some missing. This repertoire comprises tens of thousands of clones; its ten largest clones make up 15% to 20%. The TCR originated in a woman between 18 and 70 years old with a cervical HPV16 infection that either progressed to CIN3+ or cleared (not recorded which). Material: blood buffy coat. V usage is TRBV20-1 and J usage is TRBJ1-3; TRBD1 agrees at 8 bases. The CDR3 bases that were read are TGCAGTGCCCAAATTTCCGGGACAGGAAAACGGGGAAACACC. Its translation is CSAQISGTGKRGNT. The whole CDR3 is CSAQISGTGKRGNTIYF.